This T cell receptor (beta chain) was observed in a study of T cell responses to AZD1222 COVID-19 vaccine. Broader study findings: Repertoire sampling was restricted to post-peak T cell response timepoints. Targeting of unmutated variant regions was reportedly seen in nearly half of spike-specific TCRs. Spike-specific TCR breadth and depth grew following two AZD1222 doses.

Germline V gene sequence: CDR1 SQVTM, CDR2 ANQGSEA. The ends were cut back, 6 bases at V and 0 bases at J, with 15 bases in the middle. The CDR3 contains 15 residues. The repertoire was sequenced with immunoSEQ multiplex PCR; TCRdb's copy has only in-frame clones and lacks some. This table holds 190,000 or so clones, approximately 91% found once. Recipients boosted at about 4 weeks or about 12 weeks are pooled. With respect to this clone: The antigen is undetermined.

This TCR was recovered from an adult who received the AZD1222 COVID-19 vaccine. The source was peripheral blood, collected 28 days after the second AZD1222 dose. J is TRBJ1-3 and V is TRBV29-1; a possible D gene is TRBD1 (5 bases). This chain's CDR3 is CSVAKRDVSGNTIYF. CDR3 nucleotides: TGCAGCGTGGCAAAGAGGGACGTCTCTGGAAACACCATATATTTT.